The sequence of this T cell receptor (beta chain) was determined in a study of T cell clones after liver transplantation. Study as a whole: Subjects received no induction therapy and standard immunosuppression until randomization at 12-24 months post-transplant.

Trimming removed 6 bases from V and 1 base from J, with 15 bases in between. Germline-derived CDR1 and CDR2 are MNHNY and SVGAGI (reference sequence). This CDR3 comprises 15 residues. The method was immunoSEQ multiplex PCR; TCRdb's version includes in-frame clones alone and lacks a portion of them. The repertoire holds 70,000 to 80,000 clones, with around 90% as singletons. Sequencing used CD4+ T cells from blood, obtained before liver transplant. V and J are TRBV6-6 and TRBJ1-1; unclear D gene. This receptor was taken from a human donor who received a liver transplant. Here the CDR3 reads CASRDDIFGNTEAFF. The CDR3 nucleotides read TGTGCCAGCAGAGACGACATATTCGGGAACACTGAAGCTTTCTTT.